The clone carrying this T cell receptor (beta chain) occurred many times. CDR3 length: 11 residues. Germline V gives CDR1 MGHRA, CDR2 YSYEKL. These data originate in a study of neurological immune-mediated disorders. In TCRdb, the 5' RACE reads were re-called with MiXCR into one record per CDR3 protein. The sample comprises 55,000 to 70,000 distinct CDR3 sequences, almost 4% of which are singletons, and 1% to 1.5% rests with the top ten. The sequenced sample was PBMCs. J is TRBJ1-2 and V is TRBV4-1; possibly TRBD1 for D (5 bases). The receptor was isolated from a man aged 30-40 years with multiple sclerosis. The CDR3 protein is CGSRGPYGYTF. The CDR3 coding sequence is TGCGGATCGCGGGGCCCCTATGGCTACACCTTC.